The sequence of this TCR beta chain was determined in a study of pediatric ulcerative colitis. General study points: Acute severe colitis showed lower rectal diversity from clonal expansions. Blood samples from a couple of patients yielded substantially fewer templates and were excluded from blood-rectal overlap analysis. Blood-rectal clonal overlap within each person was significantly higher in ulcerative colitis patients than controls.

Each sample received Survey-level depth of up to 500,000 reads. Generated by immunoSEQ multiplex PCR, the TCRdb table keeps only in-frame clones and is missing some. The sample records roughly 37,000 clones, over 80% being singletons. Of note for this clone: Its antigen is not identified.

Sample: blood. This TCR was recovered from a girl between 10 and 17 years old with moderate ulcerative colitis.

The DNA for the CDR3 is TGTGCCAGTAGCACAGGGGGATCTCAGTATGGCTACACCTTC. This sequence encodes CASSTGGSQYGYTF. The genes are TRBV19 and TRBJ1-2; 8 bases line up with TRBD1. The CDR3 runs to 14 residues. Germline CDR1 LNHDA, CDR2 SQIVND (reference sequence). Trimming removed 6 bases from V and 5 bases from J; junction bases left unmatched: 8.